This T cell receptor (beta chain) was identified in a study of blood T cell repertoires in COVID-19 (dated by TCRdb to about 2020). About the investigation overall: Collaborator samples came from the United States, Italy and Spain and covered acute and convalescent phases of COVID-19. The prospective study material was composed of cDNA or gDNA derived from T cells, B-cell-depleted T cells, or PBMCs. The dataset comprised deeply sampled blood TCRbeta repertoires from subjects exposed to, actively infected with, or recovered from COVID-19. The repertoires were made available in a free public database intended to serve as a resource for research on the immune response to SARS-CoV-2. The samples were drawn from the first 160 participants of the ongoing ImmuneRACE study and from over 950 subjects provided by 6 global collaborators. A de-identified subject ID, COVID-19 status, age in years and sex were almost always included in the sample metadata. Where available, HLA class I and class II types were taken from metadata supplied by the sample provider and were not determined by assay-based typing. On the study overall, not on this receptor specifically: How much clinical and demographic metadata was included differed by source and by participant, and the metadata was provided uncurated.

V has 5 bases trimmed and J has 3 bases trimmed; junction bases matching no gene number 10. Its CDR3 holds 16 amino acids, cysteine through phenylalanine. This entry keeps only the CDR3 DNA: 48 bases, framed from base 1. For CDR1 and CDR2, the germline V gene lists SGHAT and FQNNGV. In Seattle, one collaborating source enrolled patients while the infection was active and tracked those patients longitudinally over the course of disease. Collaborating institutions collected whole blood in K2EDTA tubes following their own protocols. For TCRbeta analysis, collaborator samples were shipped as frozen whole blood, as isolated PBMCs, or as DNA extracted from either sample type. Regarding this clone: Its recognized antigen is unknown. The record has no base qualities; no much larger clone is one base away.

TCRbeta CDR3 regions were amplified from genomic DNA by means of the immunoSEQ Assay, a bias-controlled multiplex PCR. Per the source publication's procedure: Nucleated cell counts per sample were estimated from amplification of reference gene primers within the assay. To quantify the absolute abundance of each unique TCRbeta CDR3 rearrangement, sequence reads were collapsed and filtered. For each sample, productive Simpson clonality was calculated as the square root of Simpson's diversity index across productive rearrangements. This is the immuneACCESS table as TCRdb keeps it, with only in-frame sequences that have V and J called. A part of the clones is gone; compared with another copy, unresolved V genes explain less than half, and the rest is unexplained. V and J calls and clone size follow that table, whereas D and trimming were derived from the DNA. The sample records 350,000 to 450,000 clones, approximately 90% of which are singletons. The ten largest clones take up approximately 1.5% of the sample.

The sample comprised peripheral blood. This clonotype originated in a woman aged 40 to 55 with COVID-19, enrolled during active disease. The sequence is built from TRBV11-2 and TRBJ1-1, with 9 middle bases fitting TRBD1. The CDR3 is CASSARTGAGDTEAFF. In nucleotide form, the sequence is TGTGCCAGCAGCGCCCGGACAGGGGCTGGGGACACTGAAGCTTTCTTT.